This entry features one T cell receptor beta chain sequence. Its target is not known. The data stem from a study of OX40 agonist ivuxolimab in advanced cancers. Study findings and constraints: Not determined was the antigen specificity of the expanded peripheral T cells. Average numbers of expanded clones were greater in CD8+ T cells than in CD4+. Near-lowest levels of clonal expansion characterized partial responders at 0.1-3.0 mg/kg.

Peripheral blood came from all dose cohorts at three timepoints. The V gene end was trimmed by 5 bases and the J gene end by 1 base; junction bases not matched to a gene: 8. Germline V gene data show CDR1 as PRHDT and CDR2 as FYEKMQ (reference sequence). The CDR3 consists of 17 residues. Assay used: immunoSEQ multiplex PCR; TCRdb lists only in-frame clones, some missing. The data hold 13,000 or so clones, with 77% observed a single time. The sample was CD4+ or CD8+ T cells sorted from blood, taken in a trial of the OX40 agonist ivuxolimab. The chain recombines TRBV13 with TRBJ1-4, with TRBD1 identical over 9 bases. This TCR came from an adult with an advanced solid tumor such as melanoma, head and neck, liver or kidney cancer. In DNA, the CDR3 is TGTGCCAGCAGCCAGGGACAGGGAAAGAGAACTAATGAAAAACTGTTTTTT. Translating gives CASSQGQGKRTNEKLFF.